A selection of T cell receptor beta chains follows, all from one sample in a study of blood T cell repertoires in COVID-19. The method was immunoSEQ multiplex PCR; TCRdb's version includes in-frame clones alone and lacks a portion of them. The sample lists some 200,000 clones, just over 85% occurring once. The specimen was peripheral blood. The receptors stem from a man older than 75 with acute or convalescent COVID-19. Each CDR3 is given with its conserved first and last residue. Size tells how often a clone was seen (once, few, many) or the class of an expanded clone, and some rows leave it out.

>TRBJ1-4|TRBV30|.
CAWNRQGPDEKLFF
>TRBJ2-5|TRBV11-2|.
CASSLGHLSGRGETQYF
>TRBJ1-2|TRBV5-1|once
CASSPGTGADYGYTF
>TRBJ2-2|TRBV30|.
CAWRPQVTGELFF
>TRBJ2-2|TRBV7-9|.
CASSRSGIAGEAGELFF
>TRBJ1-3|TRBV27|once
CASSPGQGYTIYF
>TRBJ2-3|TRBV7-9|.
CASSLALDSDAQYF
>TRBJ2-1|TRBV11-2|.
CASSFKAGGNNEQFF
>TRBJ1-2|TRBV29-1|few
CSVEVGTAYYGYTF
>TRBJ2-5|TRBV25-1|few
CASSAGAGGTQYF
>TRBJ1-4|TRBV2|.
CASSTRGMNEKLFF
>TRBJ2-1|TRBV9|.
CASSSLASGTSVKGEQFF
>TRBJ1-2|TRBV19|.
CASRSTGGVGYTF
>TRBJ1-3|TRBV12-5|.
CASGLDIRNTIYF
>TRBJ2-3|TRBV24-1|.
CATRPGNRPQADTQYF
>TRBJ2-2|TRBV1|.
CTSSQEGLAGSNTGELFF
>TRBJ1-4|TRBV7-2|.
CASSRQGAAGEKLFF
>TRBJ2-2|TRBV6-6|.
CASSYSREATGELFF
>TRBJ2-7|TRBV27|once
CASSIGPTRRGDEQYF
>TRBJ2-7|TRBV25-1|.
CASSEAPGGSQPHEQYF
>TRBJ2-1|TRBV7-6|.
CASSTSSLAGGHNEQFF
>TRBJ2-5|TRBV6-5|.
CASKRGLAGEETQYF
>TRBJ1-2|TRBV27|.
CASRPRPEPYYGYTF
>TRBJ2-5|TRBV19|.
CASSWQRGETQYF
>TRBJ1-1|TRBV19|.
CASSDLGEGLDTEAFF
>TRBJ1-5|TRBV6-5|.
CASSYGQGYQPQHF
>TRBJ2-4|TRBV30|.
CAWSGGGAKNIQYF
>TRBJ2-5|TRBV5-4|.
CASSWVGEYETQYF
>TRBJ1-5|TRBV28|.
CASSPPRGWSNQPQHF
>TRBJ2-3|TRBV11-1|.
CASSHGTSGANTQYF
>TRBJ2-2|TRBV28|.
CASSSSGVNTGELFF
>TRBJ1-6|TRBV7-2|.
CASSYSGTGGSPLHF
>TRBJ2-7|TRBV7-2|.
CASSLDGQSSYEQYF
>TRBJ1-1|TRBV20-1|.
CSAKKSTEAFF
>TRBJ2-1|TRBV5-5|few
CASSQGLGPYNEQFF
>TRBJ2-3|TRBV7-2|.
CASSLDILADTQYF
>TRBJ1-3|TRBV10-3|.
CAISEPTIGNTIYF
>TRBJ2-3|TRBV25-1|.
CASSTALEADTQYF
>TRBJ1-2|TRBV7-8|.
CASSLAGQTGYTF
>TRBJ1-2|TRBV19|.
CASREGSSLYGYTF
>TRBJ2-5|TRBV7-9|.
CASSLGDRALETQYF
>TRBJ2-1|TRBV24-1|.
CATSDPVYNEQFF
>TRBJ2-2|TRBV7-9|.
CASSLVVNTGELFF
>TRBJ1-3|TRBV5-6|.
CASSLYRDRGSGNTIYF
>TRBJ1-4|TRBV19|.
CASRGTGGNEKLFF
>TRBJ1-2|TRBV27|.
CASSSRTGTYGYTF
>TRBJ2-3|TRBV6-5|few
CASHGAGGGADTQYF
>TRBJ1-1|TRBV2|.
CASSEAEGMNTEAFF
>TRBJ1-5|TRBV28|.
CASSLPNQPQHF
>TRBJ1-3|TRBV5-1|.
CASSLVTSSGNTIYF
>TRBJ1-6|TRBV5-1|few
CASSLGLSSYNSPLHF
>TRBJ1-2|TRBV13|once
CASSLSGTGVISRGYTF
>TRBJ2-1|TRBV18|.
CASSPLTYNEQFF
>TRBJ2-3|TRBV7-2|.
CASSLGLAVTDTQYF
>TRBJ2-1|TRBV11-2|few
CASSRVTYGVNEQFF